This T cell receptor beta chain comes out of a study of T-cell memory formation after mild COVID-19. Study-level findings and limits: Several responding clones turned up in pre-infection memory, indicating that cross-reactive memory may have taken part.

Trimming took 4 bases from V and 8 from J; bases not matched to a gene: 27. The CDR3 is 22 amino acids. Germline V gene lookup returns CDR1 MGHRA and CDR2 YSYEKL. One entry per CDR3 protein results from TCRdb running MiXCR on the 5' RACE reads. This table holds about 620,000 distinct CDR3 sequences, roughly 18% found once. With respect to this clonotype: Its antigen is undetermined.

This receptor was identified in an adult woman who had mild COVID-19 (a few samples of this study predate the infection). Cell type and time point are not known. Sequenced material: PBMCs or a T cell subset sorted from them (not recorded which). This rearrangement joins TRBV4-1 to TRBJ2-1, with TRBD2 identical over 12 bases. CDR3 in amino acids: CASSPPRQSWTSGVPRGDEQFF. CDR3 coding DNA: TGCGCCAGCAGCCCTCCCCGACAGAGTTGGACTAGCGGGGTTCCCCGGGGGGATGAGCAGTTCTTC.